This note documents a single T cell receptor (beta chain) sequence. This sample is part of a study of T cells expressing NK-cell markers. The CDR3 loop spans 15 amino acids. The germline gives CDR1 DFQATT, CDR2 SNEGSKA (reference sequence). TCRdb reprocessed the 5' RACE reads, with one entry per CDR3 protein and no DNA. This sample contains roughly 120,000 distinct CDR3 sequences. Sequenced sample: blood T cells: a sorted CD56 or NKG2C T cell subset, CD4+ or CD8+ T cells, or bulk PBMC T cells (not recorded which). This TCR came from a woman between 18 and 70 years old in good health. This chain links TRBV20-1 with TRBJ1-2. CDR3: CSARDWYSISYGYTF.